A single sample is the source of the 14 T cell receptor beta chains below, sequenced in a study of cytomegalovirus exposure and HLA in healthy donors. Sequenced by immunoSEQ multiplex PCR; TCRdb stores in-frame clones only, minus some. The sample lists some 61,000 clones; approximately 97% were seen once. Sample: PBMCs. The source is a woman younger than 35 in good health and CMV-seropositive.

V and J are TRBV5-6 and TRBJ1-1; D uncertain. Germline CDR1 is SGHDT and CDR2 is YYEEEE. CDR3 length equals 14 residues. Between the trimmed V and J ends, which lost 1 base and 0 bases, there was a span of 7 bases. In DNA, the CDR3 is TGTGCCAGCAGCTTGCGGGGTATGAACACTGAAGCTTTCTTT. Translation gives CASSLRGMNTEAFF.

This sequence joins TRBV6-1 and TRBJ1-5; D possibly corresponds to TRBD1 (5 bases). The ends were cut back, 1 base at V and 0 bases at J, with 7 bases in the middle. The germline gives CDR1 MNHNS, CDR2 SASEGT. The CDR3 extends over 15 amino acids. The CDR3 sequence: CASSEDRYSNQPQHF. CDR3 DNA sequence: TGTGCCAGCAGTGAAGACAGGTATAGCAATCAGCCCCAGCATTTT.

This clone was counted a single time. The chain employs TRBV2 and TRBJ2-1; 8 nucleotides line up with TRBD2. There are 16 residues in the CDR3. V trimming: 7 bases; J trimming: 2 bases; junction bases outside the gene matches: 10. From germline, CDR1 is SNHLY and CDR2 FYNNEI. CDR3 coding DNA: TGTGCCAGCACTAGCCTACTAGCGGTAACCTACAATGAGCAGTTCTTC. Translation: CASTSLLAVTYNEQFF.

The chain employs TRBV9 and TRBJ2-1; TRBD1 might be the D (8 bases). The CDR3 consists of 17 residues. V lost 0 bases and J 4 bases, leaving 17 bases between the germline ends. Germline-derived CDR1 and CDR2 are SGDLS and YYNGEE. DNA for the CDR3: TGTGCCAGCAGCGTAGCCTACACAGGGGGGGATTACAATGAGCAGTTCTTC. Protein sequence: CASSVAYTGGDYNEQFF.

This clone came up once. The rearrangement uses TRBV28 and TRBJ2-3; 15 nucleotides match TRBD2. The germline V gene encodes CDR1 MDHEN and CDR2 SYDVKM. The length of the CDR3 is 15 residues. V dropped 8 bases and J dropped 5; count of bases not matched to a gene: 5. CDR3 nucleotide sequence: TGTGCCAGCTCTATGGGACTAGCGGGGGGAGATACGCAGTATTTT. Its protein is CASSMGLAGGDTQYF.

The rearrangement joins TRBV7-3 to TRBJ2-5, with a possible D match to TRBD2 (6 bases). The CDR3 sequence is 13 residues long. Germline V CDR1 and CDR2: SGHTA, FQGTGA. Between the trimmed V and J ends, which lost 5 bases and 4 bases, there was a span of 11 bases. The CDR3 spells CASSGGSGETQYF. In DNA form, the CDR3 reads TGTGCCAGCAGCGGGGGGTCGGGAGAGACCCAGTACTTC.

The genes are TRBV19 and TRBJ2-7; D gene unclear. From germline, CDR1 is LNHDA and CDR2 SQIVND (reference sequence). CDR3 length equals 12 residues. V dropped 4 bases and J dropped 3 bases, with 7 bases sitting between them. CDR3 in amino acids: CASSNPGYEQYF. CDR3 nucleotide sequence: TGTGCCAGTAGTAACCCCGGCTACGAGCAGTACTTC. Full variable domain (rest looked up from reference TRBV19 and TRBJ2-7): DGGITQSPKYLFRKEGQNVTLSCEQNLNHDAMYWYRQDPGQGLRLIYYSQIVNDFQKGDIAEGYSVSREKKESFPLTVTSAQKNPTAFYLCASSNPGYEQYFGPGTRLTVT.

This CDR3 reads CASSPYIAGGPGDTQYF. CDR3 coding DNA: TGTGCCAGCAGCCCATATATAGCGGGAGGGCCGGGAGATACGCAGTATTTT. The chain recombines TRBV7-9 with TRBJ2-3; 11 nucleotides agree with TRBD2. This CDR3 is 17 amino acids long. In germline, CDR1 is SEHNR, CDR2 FQNEAQ (reference sequence). Trimming cost V 5 bases and J 5 bases; bases outside gene matches: 12.

The gene calls are TRBV19 and TRBJ1-2; no reliable D call. Trimming removed 3 bases from V and 7 bases from J, with 9 bases in between. From germline, CDR1 is LNHDA and CDR2 SQIVND (reference sequence). The CDR3 length is 12 residues. For the CDR3, the DNA is TGTGCCAGTAGTATCCGCGGGAGTGGCTACACCTTC. Translation gives CASSIRGSGYTF. The complete variable domain, with remaining parts taken from reference TRBV19 and TRBJ1-2, reads DGGITQSPKYLFRKEGQNVTLSCEQNLNHDAMYWYRQDPGQGLRLIYYSQIVNDFQKGDIAEGYSVSREKKESFPLTVTSAQKNPTAFYLCASSIRGSGYTFGSGTRLTVV.

This chain connects TRBV18 to TRBJ1-5; D is unresolved. The CDR3 covers 15 residues. Trimming removed 6 bases from V and 3 bases from J, with 15 bases in between. The germline V gene encodes CDR1 KGHSH and CDR2 LQKENI. Here the CDR3 DNA reads TGTGCCAGCTCCCCTCAAGAGAAGCACAATCAGCCCCAGCATTTT. Its translation is CASSPQEKHNQPQHF.

V usage is TRBV6-1 and J usage is TRBJ2-1; 10 bases line up with TRBD2. The CDR3 runs to 18 residues. Germline lookup yields CDR1 MNHNS and CDR2 SASEGT. After removal of 2 bases from V and 0 bases from J, the junction contained 7 bases not matched to a gene. Here the CDR3 reads CASSEPAGGPSSYNEQFF. CDR3 sequence (DNA): TGTGCCAGCAGTGAACCAGCGGGAGGGCCTAGCTCCTACAATGAGCAGTTCTTC.

The chain combines TRBV7-9 with TRBJ2-1, with TRBD2 matching over 7 bases. CDR3 size: 12 residues. Germline V gene sequence: CDR1 SEHNR, CDR2 FQNEAQ (reference sequence). Germline trimming cut 7 bases from V and 9 bases from J; bases unmatched to any gene: 6. CDR3 nucleotides: TGTGCCAGCACCTGGGGGGGAGCTGAGCAGTTCTTC. Translation: CASTWGGAEQFF.

The rearrangement uses TRBV28 and TRBJ2-7, with D maybe TRBD1 (5 bases). The germline gives CDR1 MDHEN, CDR2 SYDVKM. The CDR3 spans 15 residues. The V and J ends lost 5 bases and 1 base respectively, with 15 bases between them. In DNA form, the CDR3 reads TGTGCCAGCAGTACCGCGCGAAGGGGATCCTACGAGCAGTACTTC. This sequence encodes CASSTARRGSYEQYF. The whole variable domain, filled in from reference TRBV28 and TRBJ2-7, reads DVKVTQSSRYLVKRTGEKVFLECVQDMDHENMFWYRQDPGLGLRLIYFSYDVKMKEKGDIPEGYSVSREKKERFSLILESASTNQTSMYLCASSTARRGSYEQYFGPGTRLTVT.

DNA of the CDR3: TGTGCCTGGAGGCGGAATTCCTACGAGCAGTACTTC. Translated, it gives CAWRRNSYEQYF. The V call is TRBV30, the J call TRBJ2-7; D is unclear. This CDR3 region has 12 residues. The V gene's germline CDR1 is GTSNPN and CDR2 SVGIG (reference sequence). Trimming pared 3 bases from V and 1 base from J, leaving 7 bases between. The full variable domain, its missing parts supplied by reference TRBV30 and TRBJ2-7, is SQTIHQWPATLVQPVGSPLSLECTVEGTSNPNLYWYRQAAGRGLQLLFYSVGIGQISSEVPQNLSASRPQDRQFILSSKKLLLSDSGFYLCAWRRNSYEQYFGPGTRLTVT.